The T cell receptor (beta chain) described here comes from a study of identical twins. TCRdb analysed the 5' RACE reads with MiXCR anew, one entry per CDR3 protein. The repertoire holds 250,000 or so distinct CDR3 sequences, 7.5% seen once, with over 5% in the top ten. CDR3 length: 14 residues. From germline, CDR1 is MNHNS and CDR2 SASEGT. Trimming took off 8 bases at V and 7 bases at J, with 18 bases between the two ends. This clonotype has more than one count but fewer than ten. This sample was also put to use in a study of yellow fever vaccine responses in identical twins.

This receptor was obtained from a woman under 30 in good health. The chain uses TRBV6-1 and TRBJ2-1; D could derive from TRBD1 or TRBD2 (5 bases each). The sequenced sample was CD8+ T cells sorted from blood. The CDR3 nucleotides read TGTGCCAGCTTGGGACCGAAACCTTGGAATGAGCAGTTCTTC. Translated, it gives CASLGPKPWNEQFF.